This entry concerns a single T cell receptor beta chain. Which antigen it targets is not known. Per-nucleotide qualities are absent, and no much larger clonotype sits a single base away. The V and J ends are trimmed by 5 bases and 0 bases, leaving 11 bases between them. Reading from cysteine to phenylalanine, the CDR3 counts 15 amino acids. The kept DNA is CDR3 alone, 45 bases in frame from the first base. The germline V gene yields SGHTA for CDR1 and FQGNSA for CDR2. What the time point label conveys for this sample: newly diagnosed GD, antithyroid drugs for less than 3 months. RNA was extracted from PBMCs in TRIzol for both TCR sequencing and RNA sequencing. The diagnosis of Graves' disease was made according to American Thyroid Association guidelines. Recruitment of patients was carried out at an endocrinology department in Xi'an, China. Each patient gave about 9.1 milliliters of peripheral blood, collected in an EDTA anticoagulant tube. Ficoll Paque Plus density gradient separation was used to isolate PBMCs, and no further T cell sorting was done. An Agilent 2100 Bioanalyzer and agarose gel were used to check RNA quality, while a NanoDrop 2000 measured RNA concentration.

Library method: multiplex PCR. The sequencing machine was an Illumina HiSeq 4000. iRepertoire HTBI primers and Arm-PCR amplification of CDR3 regions were used to construct TCR beta libraries. PCR products were gel purified before sequencing. In the authors' own workflow: Across samples, 60 to 70 TRBV and roughly 13 TRBJ segments were identified and used for gene usage analysis of CDR3 amino acid clonotypes. Filtered high-quality paired reads were merged into contigs using COPE and FqMerger. BLAST was used to align contigs to the IMGT TRBV, TRBD and TRBJ reference genes, and CDR3 was defined following IMGT. Highly expanded clones were defined as clonotypes with a frequency above 0.1%. Repertoire diversity was measured by Shannon entropy, and V-J evenness by the Gini coefficient. A clonotype found in more than one individual was treated as public. The public reads were run again by TCRdb, first through fastp at Q25 and then through MiXCR, and only productive beta chains were kept. Records with the same CDR3 protein are collapsed into one entry carrying the most frequent genes and DNA. TCRdb, not the original authors, processed these V and J calls. Within this sample are a few hundred thousand distinct CDR3 sequences, with 20% of them counted one time only. Approximately 15% of the sample lies in the top ten.

This entry belongs to a study of regulatory T cells in long-lasting Graves disease (dated by TCRdb to about 2021). Broadly, across the study: Newly diagnosed Graves' disease patients had taken antithyroid drugs for less than 3 months. Persistent Graves' disease patients were compared with newly diagnosed Graves' disease patients by peripheral blood TCR sequencing and RNA sequencing. The study was registered as a clinical trial and conducted in China. A total of roughly 35 samples were covered by TCR sequencing, comprising about 13 persistent and 20 newly diagnosed Graves' disease patients.

Study-wide findings and limitations: Persistent disease showed preferential use of TRBV28, TRBJ1-2 and TRBJ2-5, whereas newly diagnosed disease favored TRBV20-1 and TRBJ2-1. Persistent patients shared more public clonotypes among themselves (around 3,000) than newly diagnosed patients did (about 900). The authors acknowledged the small sample size as a limitation that may reduce accuracy. Peripheral blood alone was examined, since thyroid tissue, which constituted the primary lesion, could not be accessed. Lower TCR Shannon entropy and fewer highly expanded clones were observed in persistent Graves' disease patients than in newly diagnosed patients, which suggested clonal expansion. Sequencing and analysis were restricted to the TCR beta chain.

The sequence is built from TRBV7-2 and TRBJ2-1; the D gene cannot be resolved reliably. This TCR derives from a female donor with Graves disease. Here the sequenced sample was peripheral blood mononuclear cells (PBMCs), taken at new diagnosis, from a patient treated with antithyroid drugs. CDR3 reads: CASSGDSSSYNEQFF. The DNA sequence is TGTGCCAGCAGCGGAGACTCAAGCTCCTACAATGAGCAGTTCTTC. The entire variable domain, with the stretches around the CDR3 drawn from the reference TRBV7-2 and TRBJ2-1 proteins, is GAGVSQSPSNKVTEKGKDVELRCDPISGHTALYWYRQSLGQGLEFLIYFQGNSAPDKSGLPSDRFSAERTGGSVSTLTIQRTQQEDSAVYLCASSGDSSSYNEQFFGPGTRLTVL.